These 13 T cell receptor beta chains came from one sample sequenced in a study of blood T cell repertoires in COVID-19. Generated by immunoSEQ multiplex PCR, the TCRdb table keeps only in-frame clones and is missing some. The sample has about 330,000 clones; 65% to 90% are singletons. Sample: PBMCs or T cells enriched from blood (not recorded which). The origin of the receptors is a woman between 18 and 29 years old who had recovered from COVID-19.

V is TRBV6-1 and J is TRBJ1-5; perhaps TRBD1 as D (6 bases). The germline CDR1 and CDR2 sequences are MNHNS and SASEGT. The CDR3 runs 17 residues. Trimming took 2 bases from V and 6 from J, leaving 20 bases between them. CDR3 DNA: TGTGCCAGCAGTGAACGGGCCCGCGGGGGCCTAGGTCAGCCCCAGCATTTT. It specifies CASSERARGGLGQPQHF.

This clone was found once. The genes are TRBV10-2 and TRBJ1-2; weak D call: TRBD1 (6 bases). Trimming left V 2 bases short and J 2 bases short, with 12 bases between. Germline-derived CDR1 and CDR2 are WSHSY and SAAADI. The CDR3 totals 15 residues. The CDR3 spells CASSESRGRNYGYTF. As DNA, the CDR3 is TGCGCCAGCAGTGAGAGCAGGGGCCGGAACTATGGCTACACCTTC.

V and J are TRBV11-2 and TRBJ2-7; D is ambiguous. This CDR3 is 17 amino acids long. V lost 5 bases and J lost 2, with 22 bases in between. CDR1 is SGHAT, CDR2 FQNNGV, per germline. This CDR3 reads CASSPRVGASAPYEQYF. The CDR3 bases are TGTGCCAGCAGCCCAAGAGTCGGAGCCAGCGCGCCCTACGAGCAGTACTTC.

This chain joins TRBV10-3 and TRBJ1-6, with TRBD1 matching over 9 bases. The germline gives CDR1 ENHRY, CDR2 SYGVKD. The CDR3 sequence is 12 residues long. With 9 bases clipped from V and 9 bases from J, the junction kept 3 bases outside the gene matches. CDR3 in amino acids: CAIGQGSSPLHF. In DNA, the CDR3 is TGTGCCATTGGACAGGGGAGTTCACCCCTCCACTTT.

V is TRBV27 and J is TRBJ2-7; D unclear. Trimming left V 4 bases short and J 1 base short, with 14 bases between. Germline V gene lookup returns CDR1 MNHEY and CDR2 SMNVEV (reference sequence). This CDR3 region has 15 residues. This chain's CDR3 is CASSSPINRSYEQYF. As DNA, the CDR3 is TGTGCCAGCAGTTCCCCGATAAATCGGTCCTACGAGCAGTACTTC.

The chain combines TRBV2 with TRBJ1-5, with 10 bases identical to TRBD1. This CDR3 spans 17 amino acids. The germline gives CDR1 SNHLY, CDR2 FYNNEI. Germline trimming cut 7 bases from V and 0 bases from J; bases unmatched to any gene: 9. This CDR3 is CASTPTGGLYSNQPQHF. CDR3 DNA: TGTGCCAGCACCCCGACAGGGGGCCTTTATAGCAATCAGCCCCAGCATTTT.

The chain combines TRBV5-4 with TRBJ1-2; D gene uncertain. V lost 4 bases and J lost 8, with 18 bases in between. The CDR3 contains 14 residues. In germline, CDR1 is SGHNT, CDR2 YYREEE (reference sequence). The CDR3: CASSQHPRGEGYTF. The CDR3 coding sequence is TGTGCCAGCAGCCAACACCCCCGGGGTGAAGGCTACACCTTC.

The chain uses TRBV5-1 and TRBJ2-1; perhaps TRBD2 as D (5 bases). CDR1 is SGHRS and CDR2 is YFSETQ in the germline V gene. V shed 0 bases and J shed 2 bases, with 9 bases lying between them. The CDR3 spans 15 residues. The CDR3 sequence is CASSLVSGPYNEQFF. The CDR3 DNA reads TGCGCCAGCAGCTTGGTCAGCGGTCCCTACAATGAGCAGTTCTTC.

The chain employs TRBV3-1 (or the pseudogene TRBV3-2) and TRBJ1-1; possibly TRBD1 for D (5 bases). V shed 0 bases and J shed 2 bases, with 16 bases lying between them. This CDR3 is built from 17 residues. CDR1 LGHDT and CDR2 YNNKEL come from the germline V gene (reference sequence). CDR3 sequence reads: CASSQDSMMTANTEAFF. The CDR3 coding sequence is TGTGCCAGCAGCCAAGATTCGATGATGACAGCCAACACTGAAGCTTTCTTT.

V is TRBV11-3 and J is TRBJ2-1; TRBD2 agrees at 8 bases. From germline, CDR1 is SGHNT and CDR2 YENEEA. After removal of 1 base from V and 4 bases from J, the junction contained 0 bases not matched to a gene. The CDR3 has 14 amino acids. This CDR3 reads CASSLAGGYNEQFF. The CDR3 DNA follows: TGTGCCAGCAGCTTAGCGGGGGGGTACAATGAGCAGTTCTTC.

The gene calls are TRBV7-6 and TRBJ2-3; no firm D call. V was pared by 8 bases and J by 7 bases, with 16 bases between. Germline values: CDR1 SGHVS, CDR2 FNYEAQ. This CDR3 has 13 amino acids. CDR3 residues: CASAAAATYTQYF. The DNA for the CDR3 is TGTGCCAGCGCGGCTGCGGCGACCTATACGCAGTATTTT. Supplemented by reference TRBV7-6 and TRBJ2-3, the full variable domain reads GAGVSQSPRYKVTKRGQDVALRCDPISGHVSLYWYRQALGQGPEFLTYFNYEAQQDKSGLPNDRFSAERPEGSISTLTIQRTEQRDSAMYRCASAAAATYTQYFGPGTRLTVL.

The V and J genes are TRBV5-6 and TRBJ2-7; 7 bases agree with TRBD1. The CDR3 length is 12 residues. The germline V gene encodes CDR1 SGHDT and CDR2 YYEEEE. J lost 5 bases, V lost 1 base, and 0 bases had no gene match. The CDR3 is CASSLTGDEQYF. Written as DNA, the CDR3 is TGTGCCAGCAGCTTGACAGGGGACGAGCAGTACTTC. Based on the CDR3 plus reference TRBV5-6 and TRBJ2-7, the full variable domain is DAGVTQSPTHLIKTRGQQVTLRCSPKSGHDTVSWYQQALGQGPQFIFQYYEEEERQRGNFPDRFSGHQFPNYSSELNVNALLLGDSALYLCASSLTGDEQYFGPGTRLTVT.

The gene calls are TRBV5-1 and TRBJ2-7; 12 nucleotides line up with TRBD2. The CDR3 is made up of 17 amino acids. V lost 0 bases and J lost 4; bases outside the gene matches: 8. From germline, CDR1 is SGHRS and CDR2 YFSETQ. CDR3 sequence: CASSLGGLAGRTYEQYF. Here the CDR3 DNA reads TGCGCCAGCAGCTTGGGAGGACTAGCGGGAAGGACTTACGAGCAGTACTTC.